The present T cell receptor beta chain was sequenced within a study of blood T cells in healthy people across ages. Of note for this clonotype: No antigen is known for it.

General study results and limits: Both naive CD4+ cell counts and diversity were greater in long-lived donors than in aged donors.

Germline CDR1 MNHEY, CDR2 SMNVEV (reference sequence). V dropped 6 bases and J dropped 4 bases, with 12 bases sitting between them. The CDR3 is made up of 13 amino acids. Next came a second PCR, run for about 7 to 12 cycles, which used a sample-barcoded 5' primer along with a J-beta primer mix. Each CDR3 protein is one row after TCRdb ran MiXCR on the 5' RACE reads. The repertoire has more than 800,000 distinct CDR3 sequences, over 35% of them found once; the top ten carry 15% to 20%. This receptor was obtained from a woman aged 55-69 years in good health. V and J are TRBV27 and TRBJ1-1; D unclear. The source material was blood. The CDR3 loop reads CASRSDASTEAFF. The CDR3 nucleotides are TGTGCCAGCAGATCCGACGCTAGCACTGAAGCTTTCTTT.